Listed here are 12 T cell receptor beta chains from one sample, sequenced in a study of blood T cell repertoires in COVID-19. Measured with immunoSEQ multiplex PCR; TCRdb has only the in-frame clones, and not every one. Of tens of thousands of clones listed, around nine tenths are singletons. The sample comprised peripheral blood. The receptors here all came from an elderly woman with acute or convalescent COVID-19.

The CDR3 nucleotides read TGTGCCAGCAGCTTGGAAGGTGGGAGTGACCTAGAGACCCAGTACTTC. Translated, it gives CASSLEGGSDLETQYF. This chain links TRBV5-6 with TRBJ2-5; D might be TRBD2 (5 bases). Germline loops: CDR1 SGHDT, CDR2 YYEEEE. The CDR3 has 16 residues. Trimming stripped 0 bases from V and 4 bases from J, with 16 bases between.

V is TRBV11-3 and J is TRBJ2-1, with 8 bases matching TRBD2. The CDR3 length is 15 residues. V shed 4 bases and J 10 bases; nucleotides not matched to a gene: 12. Germline CDR1 reads SGHNT; CDR2 reads YENEEA. The CDR3 here is CASSSGGDTRGEQFF. CDR3 DNA: TGTGCCAGCAGCTCCGGGGGGGACACCCGGGGGGAGCAGTTCTTC.

This clone has only one observation. The rearrangement links TRBV11-2 to TRBJ1-2; D might be TRBD1 (6 bases). The CDR3 has 15 amino acids. The V end was cut by 2 bases, the J end by 4 bases, with 14 bases between. The germline V gene encodes CDR1 SGHAT and CDR2 FQNNGV. This CDR3 reads CASSLRGTGIYGYTF. CDR3 DNA sequence: TGTGCCAGCAGCTTAAGAGGTACAGGGATCTATGGCTACACCTTC.

The genes are TRBV5-4 and TRBJ1-2; TRBD1 aligns across 8 bases. The V gene end was trimmed by 4 bases and the J gene end by 4 bases; junction bases not matched to a gene: 3. The germline gives CDR1 SGHNT, CDR2 YYREEE (reference sequence). This CDR3 is built from 13 residues. CDR3 DNA: TGTGCCAGCAGCACAGGGGGAGGCTATGGCTACACCTTC. This gives the protein CASSTGGGYGYTF.

The V and J genes are TRBV5-1 and TRBJ1-1, with D tentatively TRBD1 (5 bases). V was pared by 4 bases and J by 6 bases, with 16 bases between. Germline V gene data show CDR1 as SGHRS and CDR2 as YFSETQ. The CDR3 is 14 residues long. CDR3 DNA sequence: TGCGCCAGCAGCACCAGGGCGAGAAACCCTGAAGCTTTCTTT. Translation: CASSTRARNPEAFF. Filled out from reference TRBV5-1 and TRBJ1-1, the complete variable domain reads KAGVTQTPRYLIKTRGQQVTLSCSPISGHRSVSWYQQTPGQGLQFLFEYFSETQRNKGNFPGRFSGRQFSNSRSEMNVSTLELGDSALYLCASSTRARNPEAFFGQGTRLTVV.

The chain uses TRBV4-3 and TRBJ2-1, with a weak D call TRBD2 (6 bases). This CDR3 region has 16 residues. Trimming removed 0 bases at V and 3 bases at J, with 12 bases between. Germline V lookup: CDR1 LGHNA, CDR2 YSLEER. CDR3 DNA sequence: TGCGCCAGCAGCCAAGAGAAGGGGAGGAACTACAATGAGCAGTTCTTC. Amino acids: CASSQEKGRNYNEQFF.

The chain combines TRBV7-2 with TRBJ1-2; possibly TRBD1 for D (5 bases). The germline V and J ends were trimmed by 3 bases and 2 bases, with 10 bases remaining between them. Germline-derived CDR1 and CDR2 are SGHTA and FQGNSA. This CDR3 comprises 14 residues. The CDR3 loop reads CASSLGGSNYGYTF. Here the CDR3 DNA reads TGTGCCAGCAGCTTGGGGGGTTCGAACTATGGCTACACCTTC.

This sequence joins TRBV5-1 and TRBJ2-6; no reliable D call. V was pared by 4 bases and J by 0 bases, with 8 bases between. This CDR3 spans 15 amino acids. Germline V gives CDR1 SGHRS, CDR2 YFSETQ. The CDR3 nucleotides read TGCGCCAGCAGCCAAGTCAGCTCTGGGGCCAACGTCCTGACTTTC. Amino acid sequence: CASSQVSSGANVLTF.

This sequence joins TRBV7-9 and TRBJ1-1; D gene ambiguous. Trimming took off 1 base at V and 8 bases at J, with 8 bases between the two ends. Germline CDR1 and CDR2: SEHNR and FQNEAQ (reference sequence). The CDR3 runs to 12 residues. The CDR3 sequence is CASSLVGREAFF. The CDR3 DNA reads as TGTGCCAGCAGCTTAGTGGGGAGAGAAGCTTTCTTT.

V gene TRBV27 combines with J gene TRBJ1-1; TRBD1 might be the D (6 bases). The germline gives CDR1 MNHEY, CDR2 SMNVEV (reference sequence). The V and J ends lost 6 bases and 6 bases respectively, with 14 bases between them. This CDR3 comprises 13 residues. CDR3 sequence: CASRIQGRAEAFF. The CDR3 DNA is TGTGCCAGCAGGATACAGGGTCGGGCTGAAGCTTTCTTT.

The CDR3 sequence: CASSQSRSRATQYF. The CDR3 DNA is TGTGCCAGCAGCCAATCTCGGTCCAGGGCTACGCAGTATTTT. This chain joins TRBV3-1 (or the pseudogene TRBV3-2) and TRBJ2-3; D is perhaps TRBD1 (5 bases). This CDR3 is built from 14 residues. V was clipped by 2 bases and J by 8 bases, with 14 bases between them. From germline, CDR1 is LGHDT and CDR2 YNNKEL (reference sequence).

This chain joins TRBV5-4 and TRBJ1-1; possibly TRBD1 for D (5 bases). The CDR3 contains 14 residues. Germline CDR1 and CDR2: SGHNT and YYREEE (reference sequence). The V and J ends lost 0 bases and 0 bases respectively, with 6 bases between them. Here the CDR3 reads CASSLGTMNTEAFF. In DNA, the CDR3 is TGTGCCAGCAGCTTGGGGACAATGAACACTGAAGCTTTCTTT.